What follows are 5 T cell receptor beta chains derived from one specimen sequenced in a study of shared clonotypes between healthy human individuals. Sequenced by immunoSEQ multiplex PCR; TCRdb stores in-frame clones only, minus some. The table includes over 850,000 clones, approximately 80% detected once. The source material was memory CD4+ T cells from PBMCs. Subset denoted: CD45RA-negative fraction. The receptors come from a man younger than 35 in good health. Some clones in this sample may be carry-over from other donors' samples.

With regard to this clone: One junction end disagrees with the germline gene, perhaps due to a read error. The chain uses TRBV5-4 and TRBJ2-3, with 9 bases fitting TRBD2. The CDR3 length is 16 residues. CDR1 and CDR2 from the germline V gene are SGHNT and YYREEE (reference sequence). CDR3 DNA sequence: TGTGCCAGCAGGTTGGCGGGAGGGCTGGGCACAGATACGCAGTATTTT. The encoded protein is CASRLAGGLGTDTQYF.

The V gene is TRBV5-1, the J gene TRBJ2-1; 10 positions match TRBD2. CDR1 and CDR2 (germline): SGHRS, YFSETQ. Losses at the gene ends were 2 bases for V and 6 bases for J; bases not matched to a gene: 5. The CDR3 spans 15 residues. The DNA of the CDR3 is TGCGCCAGCAGCTTAGCGGGAGGGCTCGGCAATGAGCAGTTCTTC. It is translated as CASSLAGGLGNEQFF.

J is TRBJ2-1 and V is TRBV15; 7 nucleotides match TRBD1. V lost 4 bases, J lost 8 bases, and 5 bases stayed unmatched. Germline V gene lookup returns CDR1 LNHNV and CDR2 YYDKDF (reference sequence). This CDR3 has 13 residues. The CDR3 region has the DNA TGTGCCACCAGCAATAACAGGGGCTATGAGCAGTTCTTC. Protein: CATSNNRGYEQFF.

The rearrangement links TRBV6-5 to TRBJ1-1; D may be TRBD1 (5 bases). The CDR3 runs to 14 residues. Trimming left V 4 bases short and J 6 bases short, with 15 bases between. Germline lookup yields CDR1 MNHEY and CDR2 SVGAGI. CDR3 amino acids: CASSSLRRDSEAFF. The CDR3 DNA follows: TGTGCCAGCAGTTCCCTGAGACGGGACTCTGAAGCTTTCTTT.

The chain carries TRBV19 and TRBJ1-5; tentative D call: TRBD1 (5 bases). Trimming cost V 1 base and J 5 bases, with 9 bases left between them. Germline-derived CDR1 and CDR2 are LNHDA and SQIVND (reference sequence). The CDR3 runs 14 residues. The CDR3: CASSIVGGDQPQHF. In DNA form, the CDR3 reads TGTGCCAGTAGTATAGTTGGAGGGGATCAGCCCCAGCATTTT.